Shown below are 20 T cell receptor beta chains from a single sample sequenced in a study of cytomegalovirus exposure and HLA in healthy donors (TCRdb year 2017). The method behind the library was the immunoSEQ multiplex PCR assay. The multiplex PCR relied on a mix of 60 forward primers for TCR Vbeta segments and 13 reverse primers for TCR Jbeta segments. Imported from immuneACCESS, the table was reduced by TCRdb to in-frame sequences with V and J called. These copies leave out some clones; in studies compared against another copy, an unresolved V gene accounts for under half, and the cause of the remainder is not known. Across this sample there are over 100,000 clones, with roughly 68% seen only once. Together, the top ten hold around 2.2% of the sample. Material: PBMCs. The receptors derive from a woman younger than 45 in good health and CMV-seronegative.

This clone was observed a handful of times. The rearrangement uses TRBV7-2 and TRBJ1-5; no clear D gene. V was pared by 5 bases and J by 4 bases, with 6 bases between. Germline V CDR1 and CDR2: SGHTA, FQGNSA. This CDR3 has 12 residues. Here the CDR3 DNA reads TGTGCCAGCAGCCAGGATAATCAGCCCCAGCATTTT. It yields the protein CASSQDNQPQHF.

The chain has TRBV7-9 and TRBJ2-7, with TRBD2 matching over 12 bases. This CDR3 contains 15 residues. Germline V gene data show CDR1 as SEHNR and CDR2 as FQNEAQ (reference sequence). V was clipped by 5 bases and J by 6 bases; unmatched bases: 8. The CDR3 bases are TGTGCCAGCAGCGCCCCTAGCGGGAGGGCCCTCGAGCAGTACTTC. Its protein is CASSAPSGRALEQYF.

This clone was picked up a small number of times. The chain carries TRBV6-5 and TRBJ1-3; D may be TRBD1 (6 bases). Trimming removed 2 bases from V and 0 bases from J, with 11 bases in between. The CDR3 spans 16 residues. Germline CDR1 MNHEY, CDR2 SVGAGI. The CDR3 coding sequence is TGTGCCAGCAGTTACGACGGACAGCTCTCTGGAAACACCATATATTTT. It codes for CASSYDGQLSGNTIYF.

This clone was counted ten times or more. V gene TRBV7-9 combines with J gene TRBJ1-4; 10 bases match TRBD1. V lost 5 bases to trimming and J lost 7 bases; unmatched junction nucleotides: 7. The CDR3 spans 15 residues. The V gene's germline CDR1 is SEHNR and CDR2 FQNEAQ (reference sequence). The CDR3: CASSPTGTGVEKLFF. CDR3 in DNA: TGTGCCAGCAGCCCGACCGGGACAGGGGTTGAAAAACTGTTTTTT.

The rearrangement joins TRBV5-1 to TRBJ2-1; TRBD2 is a possible D gene (5 bases). The V end was cut by 2 bases, the J end by 5 bases, with 11 bases between. The CDR3 totals 14 residues. In germline, CDR1 is SGHRS, CDR2 YFSETQ. The CDR3, as DNA: TGCGCCAGCAGCTTAATGGGAGCGGACAATGAGCAGTTCTTC. Residues: CASSLMGADNEQFF.

In this sample, this clone turned up a few times. The chain links TRBV6-1 to TRBJ1-3, with TRBD1 identical over 9 bases. Per germline, CDR1 MNHNS and CDR2 SASEGT. The V segment lost 7 bases and the J segment 0 bases; nucleotides outside the gene matches: 1. The CDR3 totals 14 residues. Here the CDR3 DNA reads TGTGCCAGCAAGGACAGGGGCTCTGGAAACACCATATATTTT. Its protein is CASKDRGSGNTIYF.

In its sample, this clone was seen once. The chain uses TRBV9 and TRBJ2-3; TRBD1 matches 8 bases. Germline assignment: CDR1 SGDLS and CDR2 YYNGEE. CDR3 size: 15 residues. Trimming took 0 bases from V and 5 from J; bases not matched to a gene: 5. CDR3 in amino acids: CASSVATQGGDTQYF. CDR3 sequence (DNA): TGTGCCAGCAGCGTAGCTACACAGGGGGGAGATACGCAGTATTTT. Using reference TRBV9 and TRBJ2-3 for the parts outside the CDR3, the full variable domain is DSGVTQTPKHLITATGQRVTLRCSPRSGDLSVYWYQQSLDQGLQFLIQYYNGEERAKGNILERFSAQQFPDLHSELNLSSLELGDSALYFCASSVATQGGDTQYFGPGTRLTVL.

The rearrangement uses TRBV7-8 and TRBJ1-1; no reliable D call. V was pared by 7 bases and J by 5 bases, with 14 bases between. CDR1 and CDR2 from the germline V gene are SGHVS and FQNEAQ. The CDR3 has 13 residues. The CDR3 loop is CASNLLGSTEAFF. The CDR3, as DNA: TGTGCCAGCAACCTACTCGGGAGTACTGAAGCTTTCTTT.

This chain joins TRBV7-9 and TRBJ2-3, with D tentatively TRBD2 (6 bases). This CDR3 region has 13 residues. Trimming left V 3 bases short and J 4 bases short, with 8 bases between. Germline loops: CDR1 SEHNR, CDR2 FQNEAQ (reference sequence). CDR3 nucleotide sequence: TGTGCCAGCAGCTTGACTAGTTCAGATACGCAGTATTTT. This translates into CASSLTSSDTQYF.

On this clone: This sample includes further DNA sequences coding for the same CDR3. The genes are TRBV7-3 and TRBJ2-1, with D possibly being TRBD1 (6 bases). CDR1 is SGHTA, CDR2 FQGTGA, per germline. V shed 5 bases and J shed 10 bases, with 15 bases lying between them. This CDR3 spans 13 amino acids. For the CDR3, the DNA is TGTGCCAGCAGCCTGCGGACAGCCCAAGAGCAGTTCTTC. Translating it yields CASSLRTAQEQFF.

In this sample, this clone turned up a few times. The rearrangement uses TRBV10-3 and TRBJ1-2; no definite D call. With 10 bases removed from V and 6 bases from J, the gap between germline ends came to 21 bases. The CDR3 has 14 residues. Germline-derived CDR1 and CDR2 are ENHRY and SYGVKD. CDR3 nucleotide sequence: TGTGCCACCAAGTCGGGGAGCGTGTTAGATGGCTACACCTTC. Its translation: CATKSGSVLDGYTF.

The V and J genes are TRBV28 and TRBJ2-7; D is ambiguous. V was shortened by 5 bases and J by 5 bases, with 13 bases between the two germline ends. The CDR3 is made up of 13 amino acids. CDR1 and CDR2 from the germline V gene are MDHEN and SYDVKM. The CDR3 here is CASSTRSAHEQYF. The CDR3 DNA follows: TGTGCCAGCAGTACCCGGTCCGCTCACGAGCAGTACTTC.

This clone was found a few times. The chain is built from TRBV28 and TRBJ2-7, with TRBD2 as a possible D gene (5 bases). The CDR3 runs to 13 residues. The V gene lost 6 bases and the J gene lost 6 bases, with 15 bases spanning the gap. CDR1 is MDHEN, CDR2 SYDVKM, per germline. CDR3 amino acids: CASSLLDLGEQYF. The CDR3 bases are TGTGCCAGCAGCCTACTAGATCTGGGCGAGCAGTACTTC. Full variable domain (remainder filled in from reference TRBV28 and TRBJ2-7): DVKVTQSSRYLVKRTGEKVFLECVQDMDHENMFWYRQDPGLGLRLIYFSYDVKMKEKGDIPEGYSVSREKKERFSLILESASTNQTSMYLCASSLLDLGEQYFGPGTRLTVT.

The genes are TRBV7-9 and TRBJ1-4; the D is unclear. Germline CDR1 SEHNR, CDR2 FQNEAQ (reference sequence). The CDR3 loop spans 12 amino acids. Between the trimmed V and J ends, which lost 5 bases and 7 bases, there was a span of 8 bases. CDR3 residues: CASSLTGEKLFF. DNA of the CDR3: TGTGCCAGCAGCCTAACCGGTGAAAAACTGTTTTTT.

The rearrangement joins TRBV29-1 to TRBJ2-1; 10 bases fit TRBD2. The trim removed 4 bases at V and 1 base at J, leaving 7 bases unmatched. There are 16 residues in the CDR3. Germline V gene lookup returns CDR1 SQVTM and CDR2 ANQGSEA. Here the CDR3 reads CSVVPSGSASYNEQFF. CDR3 in DNA: TGCAGCGTTGTCCCTAGCGGGAGCGCATCCTACAATGAGCAGTTCTTC.

This chain links TRBV12-5 with TRBJ2-1, with D possibly being TRBD1 (6 bases). V lost 0 bases, J lost 3 bases, and 12 bases lay in between. Germline assignment: CDR1 LGHNT and CDR2 FRNRAP. This CDR3 is 16 amino acids long. CDR3 amino acids: CASGLVLGGYYNEQFF. In DNA form, the CDR3 reads TGTGCTAGTGGTTTGGTACTAGGGGGATACTACAATGAGCAGTTCTTC.

This clone was counted only a few times. The chain has TRBV6-5 and TRBJ2-1; 7 nucleotides agree with TRBD2. Germline loops: CDR1 MNHEY, CDR2 SVGAGI. Trimming took 2 bases from V and 8 from J; bases not matched to a gene: 3. The CDR3 contains 13 residues. The CDR3 spells CASSYQLAYEQFF. The CDR3 DNA reads as TGTGCCAGCAGTTACCAACTAGCGTATGAGCAGTTCTTC.

This sequence joins TRBV5-1 and TRBJ1-5; D is undetermined. The CDR3 is 11 amino acids. CDR1 and CDR2 (germline): SGHRS, YFSETQ. V gave up 5 bases and J gave up 4 bases, with 4 bases separating them. CDR3 sequence: CASSQNQPQHF. The DNA of the CDR3 is TGCGCCAGCAGTCAAAATCAGCCCCAGCATTTT.

Only a few counts were recorded for this clone. This chain uses TRBV2 with TRBJ2-1, with 7 bases identical to TRBD1. The CDR3 covers 14 residues. CDR1 is SNHLY and CDR2 is FYNNEI in the germline V gene. V gave up 11 bases and J gave up 4 bases; unmatched junction bases: 11. CDR3 sequence (DNA): TGTGCCTCACTTTGGCAGGGGGTTTACAATGAGCAGTTCTTC. It encodes CASLWQGVYNEQFF.

In its sample, this clone was seen a few times. The V gene is TRBV10-3, the J gene TRBJ2-5; 13 bases line up with TRBD2. V lost 6 bases and J lost 5; bases outside the gene matches: 6. CDR1 is ENHRY and CDR2 is SYGVKD in the germline V gene. CDR3 length: 15 amino acids. DNA of the CDR3: TGTGCCATCAGCCCGGGACTAGCGGGAAGGGAGACCCAGTACTTC. As protein: CAISPGLAGRETQYF.